The source of this T cell receptor (beta chain) is a study of Ad26.COV2.S vaccination and SARS-CoV-2 variants. Treatment described: roughly 20 received Ad26.COV2.S at low or high dose, single or two shots; roughly five received placebo; per-sample allocation not given. Sampling occurred on day 63 after the first vaccine or placebo injection. Germline loops: CDR1 LGHDT, CDR2 YNNKEL (reference sequence). The CDR3 runs to 12 residues. V was trimmed by 0 bases and J by 13 bases, leaving 9 bases between them. Clones were read by immunoSEQ multiplex PCR, and TCRdb kept only the in-frame ones, dropping some. The sample has about 350,000 clones, roughly 84% seen once; the top ten hold about 3.3%.

The chain uses TRBV3-1 (or the pseudogene TRBV3-2) and TRBJ2-2; perhaps TRBD1 as D (6 bases). This receptor was identified in a person between 18 and 60 years old who received the Ad26.COV2.S COVID-19 vaccine or a placebo. This specimen was peripheral blood, taken in a trial of Ad26.COV2.S vaccine versus placebo. CDR3 sequence: CASSQERGRLFF. Here the CDR3 DNA reads TGTGCCAGCAGCCAAGAAAGGGGGAGGCTGTTTTTT.